Given below is one T cell receptor beta chain in context. Its binding antigen is unknown. One base away there is no much larger clone; base qualities are not given. The data originate from a study of early T cells in non-severe SARS-CoV-2 infection (dated by TCRdb to about 2021). About the investigation overall: TCR sequencing used bulk RNA from unsorted whole blood, so alpha and beta chains could not be paired.

Preparation of the library involved 5' RACE. Instrument on record: NextSeq 500. Unique molecular identifiers were attached to individual cDNA molecules in the TCR library protocol so that sequencing error and PCR bias could be corrected. TCR alpha and beta chains were both sequenced, and the abundances of alpha and beta sequences in each sample were closely correlated with each other. The authors' analysis ran thus. Decombinator V4 was used to perform V gene, J gene and CDR3 annotation of TCR sequences. Expanded TCRs were defined as changing significantly between any two time points under a Poisson model with p below 0.0001. Abundances of TCRs were expressed as counts per million after normalisation to the total number of TCRs sequenced in each sample. TRAV1-2 paired with TRAJ12, TRAJ20 or TRAJ33 defined MAIT TCRs, while TRAV10 paired with TRAJ18 defined iNKT TCRs. VDJdb, accessed 1 November 2021, was searched for CMV, EBV and SARS-CoV-2 annotated TCRs, excluding TCRs annotated for multiple antigens. TCRdb reanalyzed the raw reads on its own, using fastp at Q25 for trimming and MiXCR for clone calling, and kept in-frame beta chains. All rows with the same CDR3 protein become a single entry with the most common DNA and genes. It is TCRdb's table, rather than the study itself, that gives the V and J calls and clone size. A total of tens of thousands of distinct CDR3 sequences appear in this sample, over 9% of them only once. The ten largest make up around 7% of the sample.

The full study reports these points: Matching against VDJdb was skewed toward anti-spike CD8 responses, likely underestimated virus-specific expansions, and missed private and CD4 specificities.

CDR1 KGHSH and CDR2 LQKENI are derived from the germline V gene. Between the V and J ends, shortened by 5 bases and 7 bases respectively, the junction contains 21 bases. Reading from cysteine to phenylalanine, the CDR3 counts 15 amino acids. Kept here is only the CDR3 DNA, which spans 45 bases and is read in frame from base 1. A case-control design nested within a healthcare worker cohort in London, UK, was used, with weekly nasopharyngeal swab PCR tests and blood sampling performed. Healthcare workers were recruited between 23 and 31 March 2020, during the week of the UK lockdown, and were followed weekly for up to about 15 weeks.

Here the chain combines TRBV18 and TRBJ2-7; possibly the D gene is TRBD1, per 6 matching bases. The receptor was isolated from an adult who was a healthcare worker with PCR-confirmed SARS-CoV-2 infection or an uninfected control (not recorded which). Sequences were obtained from whole blood. The CDR3 amino acid sequence is: CASSSNRVELGEQYF. The DNA sequence is TGTGCCAGCTCATCGAACAGGGTAGAGTTGGGGGAGCAGTACTTC.